The table lists the clone carrying this TCR beta chain with many counts. Its antigen is not identified. Deletions cut 6 bases from V and 6 bases from J, with 23 bases between. The V gene's germline CDR1 is MNHEY and CDR2 SMNVEV (reference sequence). This CDR3 region has 16 residues. This record belongs to a study of Graves' ophthalmopathy and Graves' hyperthyroidism. Study-level results: Blood contained most expanded thyroid clonotypes exceeding 0.001 frequency.

Hyperthyroidism qualified as stable when ophthalmopathy did not develop within 18 months of follow-up. Among the exclusions were patients with other autoimmune diseases, uncontrolled infections, pregnancy or lactation. Thyroid ultrasound, orbital computed tomography, TRAb, serum thyroxine and clinical symptoms formed the basis of diagnosis. TCR beta CDR3 amplification used RNA transcripts. First-round RT-PCR with HTBI primers preceded a second-round multiplex PCR. TCRdb fed the multiplex PCR reads into MiXCR, producing one record per CDR3 protein. The profile shows roughly 400,000 distinct CDR3 sequences, roughly 15% of them singletons.

This chain uses TRBV27 with TRBJ1-2; a weak D match, TRBD1 (5 bases). The sequence was obtained from a woman aged 18-35 years with stable Graves' hyperthyroidism. Material for sequencing was peripheral blood. CDR3 in amino acids: CASSRPGVTREDGYTF. Here the CDR3 DNA reads TGTGCCAGCAGCCGCCCGGGGGTTACTCGGGAGGATGGCTACACCTTC.